Listed below are T cell receptor beta chains from one sample, sequenced in a study of blood T cell repertoires in COVID-19. Method: immunoSEQ multiplex PCR; TCRdb's copy keeps in-frame clones and lacks some. The sample lists about 80,000 clones, approximately 85% seen once, with 8.5% to 10% in the top ten. The material sequenced was peripheral blood. The receptors shown here come from a man aged 45-65 years with COVID-19, enrolled during active disease. Each CDR3 is given with its conserved first and last residue. A D gene is named only where the DNA matches it firmly. Some rows have no size entry. The others give once, few or many, or a class for an expanded clone.

V gene: TRBV28; D gene: TRBD1; clone size: few; J gene: TRBJ1-4; CDR3 DNA: TGTGCCAGCAGTTTCTCCCGGACAGGGGGTGGTGAAAAACTGTTTTTT; CDR3 protein: CASSFSRTGGGEKLFF
V gene: TRBV5-3; D gene: NA; clone size: once; J gene: TRBJ1-5; CDR3 DNA: TGTGCCAGAAGCTTGGCCGACCTGGGGAGGAGACAGCCCCAGCATTTT; CDR3 protein: CARSLADLGRRQPQHF
V gene: TRBV6-5; D gene: NA; clone size: NA; J gene: TRBJ2-7; CDR3 DNA: TGTGCCAGCAGACGACAGAGGTTCGGGCTCGAGCAGTACTTT; CDR3 protein: CASRRQRFGLEQYF
V gene: TRBV27; D gene: NA; clone size: NA; J gene: TRBJ1-1; CDR3 DNA: TGTGCCAGCAGTTCCTACAGGGAAAAGAACACTGAAGCTTTCTTT; CDR3 protein: CASSSYREKNTEAFF
V gene: TRBV2; D gene: NA; clone size: NA; J gene: TRBJ2-2; CDR3 DNA: TGTGCCATTTCGTCGACGGGTAATAGCGGGGAGCTGTTTTTT; CDR3 protein: CAISSTGNSGELFF
V gene: TRBV9; D gene: TRBD1; clone size: NA; J gene: TRBJ1-6; CDR3 DNA: TGTGCCAGCAGTACCGGGACAGTAGCCTCACCCCTCCACTTT; CDR3 protein: CASSTGTVASPLHF
V gene: TRBV5-1; D gene: TRBD2; clone size: many; J gene: TRBJ2-3; CDR3 DNA: TGCGCCAGCAGCATGTCCGGGACTAGCGGGAGAAGGACAGATACGCAGTATTTT; CDR3 protein: CASSMSGTSGRRTDTQYF
V gene: TRBV6-1; D gene: TRBD1; clone size: once; J gene: TRBJ1-5; CDR3 DNA: TGTGCCAGCAGTGGTCCAGGGGGCCTGGGCAATCAGCCCCAGCATTTT; CDR3 protein: CASSGPGGLGNQPQHF
V gene: TRBV28; D gene: TRBD1; clone size: NA; J gene: TRBJ2-2; CDR3 DNA: TGTGCCAGCAGAGGTGGACAGGGAAGGGGCAGGGTCCCTGGGGAGCTGTTTTTT; CDR3 protein: CASRGGQGRGRVPGELFF
V gene: TRBV5-1; D gene: NA; clone size: NA; J gene: TRBJ1-1; CDR3 DNA: TGCGCCAGCAGTTTCGACAGCAACACTGAAGCTTTCTTT; CDR3 protein: CASSFDSNTEAFF
V gene: TRBV7-8; D gene: TRBD1; clone size: NA; J gene: TRBJ1-5; CDR3 DNA: TGTGCCAGCAGCTTAGGGGTCAGGGGGACGTGGCCCCAGCATTTT; CDR3 protein: CASSLGVRGTWPQHF
V gene: TRBV7-8; D gene: TRBD1; clone size: NA; J gene: TRBJ2-2; CDR3 DNA: TGTGCCAGCAGCTCGTACGGACAGGGTTTTCCGAACACCGGGGAGCTGTTTTTT; CDR3 protein: CASSSYGQGFPNTGELFF
V gene: TRBV28; D gene: NA; clone size: NA; J gene: TRBJ2-1; CDR3 DNA: TGTGCCAGCATCCAAGCGGCATACAATGAGCAGTTCTTC; CDR3 protein: CASIQAAYNEQFF
V gene: TRBV18; D gene: TRBD1; clone size: NA; J gene: TRBJ2-7; CDR3 DNA: TGTGCCAGCTCATCACAGGGGGCAAAGAACGAGCAGTACTTC; CDR3 protein: CASSSQGAKNEQYF
V gene: TRBV5-1; D gene: NA; clone size: NA; J gene: TRBJ1-1; CDR3 DNA: TGCGCCAGCAGCTTGGATAGGGGAAACACTGAAGCTTTCTTT; CDR3 protein: CASSLDRGNTEAFF
V gene: TRBV5-4; D gene: NA; clone size: NA; J gene: TRBJ2-3; CDR3 DNA: TGTGCCAGCAGCCCGGACTACGGGAGAGATACGCAGTATTTT; CDR3 protein: CASSPDYGRDTQYF
V gene: TRBV28; D gene: TRBD2; clone size: NA; J gene: TRBJ2-1; CDR3 DNA: TGTGCCAGCAGTCCTAGCGGGATAAGGTCCAATGAGCAGTTCTTC; CDR3 protein: CASSPSGIRSNEQFF
V gene: TRBV4-2; D gene: TRBD2; clone size: NA; J gene: TRBJ2-2; CDR3 DNA: TGTGCCAGCAGCCAAGATCAATTAGCGGGAGCCGGGGAGCTGTTTTTT; CDR3 protein: CASSQDQLAGAGELFF
V gene: TRBV5-5; D gene: NA; clone size: NA; J gene: TRBJ2-7; CDR3 DNA: TGTGCCAGCAGCTTGGACCTAAACGAGCAGTACTTC; CDR3 protein: CASSLDLNEQYF
V gene: TRBV4-1; D gene: NA; clone size: NA; J gene: TRBJ2-3; CDR3 DNA: TGCGCCAGCAGCCCCGGACATTACACAGATACGCAGTATTTT; CDR3 protein: CASSPGHYTDTQYF
V gene: TRBV7-9; D gene: TRBD1; clone size: once; J gene: TRBJ2-4; CDR3 DNA: TGTGCCAGCAGCTGGGGACAGTCAGACATTCAGTACTTC; CDR3 protein: CASSWGQSDIQYF
V gene: TRBV19; D gene: TRBD1; clone size: NA; J gene: TRBJ1-6; CDR3 DNA: TGTGCCAGTAGTTTAGCCGGGACAGTCAATTCACCCCTCCACTTT; CDR3 protein: CASSLAGTVNSPLHF
V gene: TRBV12-3/TRBV12-4; D gene: NA; clone size: NA; J gene: TRBJ1-1; CDR3 DNA: TGTGCCAGCAGCCAAACAGGCAATGGAGCTTTCTTT; CDR3 protein: CASSQTGNGAFF
V gene: TRBV6-1; D gene: NA; clone size: NA; J gene: TRBJ2-1; CDR3 DNA: TGTGCCAGCAGTGAAGGTTGGTGGGAGATCTCCTACAATGAGCAGTTCTTC; CDR3 protein: CASSEGWWEISYNEQFF
V gene: TRBV18; D gene: TRBD1; clone size: NA; J gene: TRBJ2-2; CDR3 DNA: TGTGCCAGCTCAGGCCAACAGGGGACCGGGGAGCTGTTTTTT; CDR3 protein: CASSGQQGTGELFF
V gene: TRBV6-6; D gene: NA; clone size: many; J gene: TRBJ1-1; CDR3 DNA: TGTGCCAGCAGACCGTTAGGGGGTGTGAACACTGAAGCTTTCTTT; CDR3 protein: CASRPLGGVNTEAFF
V gene: TRBV4-1; D gene: TRBD2; clone size: few; J gene: TRBJ2-3; CDR3 DNA: TGCGCCAGCAGCCCTAGCGGAGGGACTAGCACAGATACGCAGTATTTT; CDR3 protein: CASSPSGGTSTDTQYF
V gene: TRBV19; D gene: TRBD1; clone size: once; J gene: TRBJ1-4; CDR3 DNA: TGTGCCAGCACAACGGGGGACAGGGGTGAAAAACTGTTTTTT; CDR3 protein: CASTTGDRGEKLFF
V gene: TRBV28; D gene: NA; clone size: NA; J gene: TRBJ1-4; CDR3 DNA: TGTGCCAGCCAGCCCGGGGGTGAAAAACTGTTTTTT; CDR3 protein: CASQPGGEKLFF
V gene: TRBV6-6; D gene: TRBD1; clone size: NA; J gene: TRBJ1-2; CDR3 DNA: TGTGCCAGCAGTCAGTCCGGGACAGGGACCTATGGCTACACCTTC; CDR3 protein: CASSQSGTGTYGYTF
V gene: TRBV4-1; D gene: TRBD1; clone size: NA; J gene: TRBJ2-7; CDR3 DNA: TGCGCCAGCAGCCAAGAAGAGGGACAGGGCTACGAGCAGTACTTC; CDR3 protein: CASSQEEGQGYEQYF
V gene: TRBV5-8; D gene: NA; clone size: few; J gene: TRBJ2-5; CDR3 DNA: TGTGCCAGCAGCTCAGGGGTGCGCGAGACCCAGTACTTC; CDR3 protein: CASSSGVRETQYF
V gene: TRBV19; D gene: TRBD2; clone size: NA; J gene: TRBJ2-7; CDR3 DNA: TGTGCCAGTAGCGGACTAGCGGGAGCCTACGAGCAGTACTTC; CDR3 protein: CASSGLAGAYEQYF
V gene: TRBV14; D gene: NA; clone size: few; J gene: TRBJ2-7; CDR3 DNA: TGTGCCAGCAGTGTGGGGGCCTCTACTCGCTACGAGCAGTACTTC; CDR3 protein: CASSVGASTRYEQYF
V gene: TRBV2; D gene: NA; clone size: NA; J gene: TRBJ2-4; CDR3 DNA: TGTGCCAGCATAAGCAGGGAAAGTAAAAACATTCAGTACTTC; CDR3 protein: CASISRESKNIQYF
V gene: TRBV28; D gene: NA; clone size: NA; J gene: TRBJ2-1; CDR3 DNA: TGTGCCAGCGCTGGGGGACTTCCCGATGAGCAGTTCTTC; CDR3 protein: CASAGGLPDEQFF
V gene: TRBV7-2; D gene: NA; clone size: once; J gene: TRBJ2-7; CDR3 DNA: TGTGCCAGCAGCATTAGCTACGAGCAGTACTTC; CDR3 protein: CASSISYEQYF